The T cell receptor (beta chain) described here comes from a study of response to subunit inactivated influenza vaccine listed by TCRdb under 2018. General notes on the study: Deep quantitative profiling of the T cell receptor repertoire was used in the study to follow responses to a trivalent subunit inactivated influenza vaccine. Beyond this particular receptor, the publication reports: It was suggested by the authors that each seasonal influenza vaccination may recruit only a limited number of new T cells.

At least ten counts were recorded for this clonotype. Its recognized antigen is unknown. No quality values exist for individual bases; no much larger clone is one base distant. The library relied on RT-PCR. Sequenced on an Illumina HiSeq 2500. TCRdb passed the public sequencing reads through fastp at Q25 and MiXCR, retaining productive beta sequences. CDR3 protein sequences are deduplicated, and each keeps its most common genes and DNA. This sample holds about 480,000 distinct CDR3 sequences; around 13% were observed only once. The ten largest clones represent about an eighth of the sample. V sheds 3 bases and J sheds 7 bases, leaving 13 bases between their ends. Taken from cysteine to phenylalanine, the CDR3 has 15 residues. This entry keeps only the CDR3 DNA: 45 bases, framed from base 1. Read against the paper, the sample's time point label means: approximately 45 days after influenza vaccine administration.

The sequencing here drew on PBMCs from blood, taken around seven weeks after vaccination. This chain joins TRBV12-3 or TRBV12-4 to TRBJ1-6, with a weak D call of TRBD1 (5 bases match). The source of this sequence is a man aged 50 to 59 who received an inactivated influenza vaccine. Donor details come from another sample of the same person, matched by shared clones. CDR3 protein: CASSLGQGLNSPLHF. Here is the DNA: TGTGCCAGCAGTTTGGGTCAGGGATTGAATTCACCCCTCCACTTT.